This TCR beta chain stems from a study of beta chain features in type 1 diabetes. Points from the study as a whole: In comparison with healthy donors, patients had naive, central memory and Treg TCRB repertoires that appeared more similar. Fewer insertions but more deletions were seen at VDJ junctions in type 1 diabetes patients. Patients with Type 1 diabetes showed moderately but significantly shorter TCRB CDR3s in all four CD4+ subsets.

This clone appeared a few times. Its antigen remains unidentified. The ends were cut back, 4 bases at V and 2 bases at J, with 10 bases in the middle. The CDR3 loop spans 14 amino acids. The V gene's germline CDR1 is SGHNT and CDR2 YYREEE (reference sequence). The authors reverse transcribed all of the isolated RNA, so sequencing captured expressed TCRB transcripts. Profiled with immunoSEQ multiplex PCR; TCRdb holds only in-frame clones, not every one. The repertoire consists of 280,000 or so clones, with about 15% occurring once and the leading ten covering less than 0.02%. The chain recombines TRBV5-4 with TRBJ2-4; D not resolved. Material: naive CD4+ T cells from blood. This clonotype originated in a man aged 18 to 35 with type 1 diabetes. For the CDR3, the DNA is TGTGCCAGCAGCCCCACGTACACCAAAAACATTCAGTACTTC. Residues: CASSPTYTKNIQYF.